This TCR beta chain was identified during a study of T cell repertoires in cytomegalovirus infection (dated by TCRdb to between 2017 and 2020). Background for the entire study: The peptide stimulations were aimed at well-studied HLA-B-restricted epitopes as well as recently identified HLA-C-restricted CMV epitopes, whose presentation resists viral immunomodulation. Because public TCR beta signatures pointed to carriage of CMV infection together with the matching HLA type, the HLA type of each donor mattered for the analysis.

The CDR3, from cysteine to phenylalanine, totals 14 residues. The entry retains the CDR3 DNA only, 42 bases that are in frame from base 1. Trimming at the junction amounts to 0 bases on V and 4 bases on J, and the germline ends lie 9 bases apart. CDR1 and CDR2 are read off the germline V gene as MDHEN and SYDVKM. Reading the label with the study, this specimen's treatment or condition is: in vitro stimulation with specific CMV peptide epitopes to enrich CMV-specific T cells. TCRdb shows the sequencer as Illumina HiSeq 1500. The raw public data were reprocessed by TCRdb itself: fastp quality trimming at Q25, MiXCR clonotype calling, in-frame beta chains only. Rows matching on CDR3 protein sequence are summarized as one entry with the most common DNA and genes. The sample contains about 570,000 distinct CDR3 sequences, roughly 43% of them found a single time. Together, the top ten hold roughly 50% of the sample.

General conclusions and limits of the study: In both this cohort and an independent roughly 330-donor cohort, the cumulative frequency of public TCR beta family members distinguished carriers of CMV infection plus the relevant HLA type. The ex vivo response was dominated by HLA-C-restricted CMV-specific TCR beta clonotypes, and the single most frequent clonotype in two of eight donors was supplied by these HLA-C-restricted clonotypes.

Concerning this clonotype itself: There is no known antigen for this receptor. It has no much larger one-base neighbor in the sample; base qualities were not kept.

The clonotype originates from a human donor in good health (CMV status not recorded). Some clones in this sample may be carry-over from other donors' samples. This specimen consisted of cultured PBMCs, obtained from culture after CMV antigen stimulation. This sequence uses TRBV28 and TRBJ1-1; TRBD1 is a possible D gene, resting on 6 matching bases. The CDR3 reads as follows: CASSLWSGVTEAFF. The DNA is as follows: TGTGCCAGCAGTTTATGGTCAGGGGTCACTGAAGCTTTCTTT.